Listed below are T cell receptor beta chains from one sample, sequenced in a study of T-cell memory formation after mild COVID-19. A single record per CDR3 protein comes from TCRdb applying MiXCR to the 5' RACE reads. The table lists under 60,000 distinct CDR3 sequences, approximately 9% of them singletons, with over 9.5% in the top ten. Sequencing was carried out using PBMCs or a T cell subset sorted from them (not recorded which). All receptors derive from an adult woman who had mild COVID-19 (a few samples of this study predate the infection). Cell type and time point are not known. CDR3s include the opening cysteine and the closing phenylalanine or tryptophan. Fields, in order: D gene, J gene, V gene, clone size, CDR3 protein, CDR3 DNA. A D gene is named only where the DNA matches it firmly. The size field is filled for only some rows; it gives once, few, many or a size class.

>-|TRBJ2-2|TRBV5-1|few
CASSLAPTLAGYTGELFF
TGCGCCAGCAGCTTGGCTCCCACCCTAGCAGGCTACACCGGGGAGCTGTTTTTT
>TRBD2|TRBJ2-1|TRBV6-5|many
CASSLAGGRDEQFF
TGTGCCAGCAGTCTAGCGGGGGGGCGGGATGAGCAGTTCTTC
>-|TRBJ1-6|TRBV5-6|-
CASRLYNSPLHF
TGTGCCAGCAGGTTATATAATTCACCCCTCCACTTT
>-|TRBJ2-1|TRBV6-2/TRBV6-3|-
CASSYYSHNEQFF
TGTGCCAGCAGTTACTACTCTCACAATGAGCAGTTCTTC
>-|TRBJ1-2|TRBV20-1|many
CSASPGVGGYTF
TGCAGTGCTAGTCCAGGGGTTGGTGGCTACACCTTC
>TRBD2|TRBJ2-1|TRBV7-9|medium-sized
CASSLGAGVDEQFF
TGTGCCAGCAGCTTAGGGGCGGGAGTGGATGAGCAGTTCTTC
>-|TRBJ2-7|TRBV6-5|-
CASSYSRGSAYEQYF
TGTGCCAGCAGTTACTCGAGAGGGAGCGCCTACGAGCAGTACTTC
>-|TRBJ2-3|TRBV5-1|many
CASSLSWGGGTDTQYF
TGCGCCAGCAGCTTGTCGTGGGGCGGCGGCACAGATACGCAGTATTTT
>TRBD1|TRBJ1-1|TRBV28|few
CASRSQGGNTEAFF
TGTGCCAGCAGGTCCCAGGGGGGGAACACTGAAGCTTTCTTT
>-|TRBJ1-3|TRBV7-9|-
CASSSTSGNTIYF
TGTGCCAGCAGCTCCACCTCTGGAAACACCATATATTTT
>TRBD1|TRBJ1-1|TRBV3-1|few
CASSPLGQGGTEAFF
TGTGCCAGCAGCCCCTTGGGACAGGGGGGCACTGAAGCTTTCTTT
>-|TRBJ2-3|TRBV7-6|many
CASSPGTDTQYF
TGTGCCAGCAGCCCAGGCACAGATACGCAGTATTTT
>-|TRBJ1-5|TRBV4-1|few
CASSQDLPSGQPQHF
TGCGCCAGCAGCCAAGACCTACCTTCGGGTCAGCCCCAGCATTTT
>-|TRBJ2-2|TRBV20-1|many
CSASPGQWDTGELFF
TGCAGTGCTAGCCCGGGACAATGGGACACCGGGGAGCTGTTTTTT
>-|TRBJ1-4|TRBV9|many
CASSVGQYGEKLFF
TGTGCCAGCAGCGTAGGACAGTACGGAGAAAAACTGTTTTTT
>-|TRBJ2-7|TRBV5-4|many
CASSFRGNSYEQYF
TGTGCCAGCAGCTTTCGGGGAAACTCCTACGAGCAGTACTTC
>TRBD2|TRBJ2-7|TRBV20-1|few
CSAREAGRSYEQYF
TGCAGTGCTAGGGAAGCGGGGAGATCCTACGAGCAGTACTTC
>-|TRBJ1-6|TRBV20-1|many
CSASAGLYNSPLHF
TGCAGTGCTAGCGCTGGACTTTATAATTCACCCCTCCACTTT
>-|TRBJ1-3|TRBV29-1|few
CSVEDPLGRGNTIYF
TGCAGCGTTGAAGACCCATTGGGGCGAGGAAACACCATATATTTT
>-|TRBJ2-7|TRBV30|few
CAWTGHRAYEQYF
TGTGCCTGGACGGGACACAGAGCCTACGAGCAGTACTTC
>-|TRBJ2-7|TRBV6-6|few
CASSYTEEQYF
TGTGCCAGCAGTTATACAGAAGAGCAGTACTTC
>-|TRBJ2-1|TRBV10-3|few
CAISDQAPVAFF
TGTGCCATCAGTGATCAGGCCCCCGTTGCGTTCTTC
>TRBD1|TRBJ2-2|TRBV20-1|few
CSARDRGRTGGAGELFF
TGCAGTGCTAGAGACCGAGGACGGACAGGGGGTGCCGGGGAGCTGTTTTTT
>-|TRBJ2-7|TRBV7-2|many
CASSLGRVEQYF
TGTGCCAGCAGCTTAGGGAGGGTCGAGCAGTACTTC
>-|TRBJ2-1|TRBV7-3|-
CASSLRYGEQFF
TGTGCCAGCAGCTTAAGGTACGGAGAGCAGTTCTTC
>-|TRBJ1-4|TRBV4-1|-
CASSQVRNRNEKLFF
TGCGCCAGCAGCCAAGTGAGAAATCGTAATGAAAAACTGTTTTTT
>-|TRBJ2-7|TRBV21-1|many
CASSKVPDYEQYF
TGTGCCAGCAGCAAAGTCCCAGACTACGAGCAGTACTTC
>-|TRBJ2-1|TRBV27|many
CASSLTRTNEQFF
TGTGCCAGCAGTTTAACGCGGACCAATGAGCAGTTCTTC
>TRBD2|TRBJ2-1|TRBV20-1|few
CSARDTTSANEQFF
TGCAGTGCTAGAGATACTACTAGCGCGAATGAGCAGTTCTTC